The clone carrying this TCR beta chain was seen repeatedly, ten times or more. CDR1 and CDR2 (germline): ENHRY, SYGVKD. The V and J ends lost 11 bases and 1 base respectively, with 17 bases between them. This CDR3 has 15 residues. The sample originates from a study of T-cell reconstitution after alpha-beta-depleted transplantation in children. The TCRbeta library was prepared with unique molecular identifiers. TCRdb processed the PCR reads anew with MiXCR; each CDR3 protein has one entry. The profile shows roughly 180,000 distinct CDR3 sequences, roughly 15% of them singletons. The sequences come from PBMCs from the stem cell graft donor, collected from the stem cell graft. The V and J genes are TRBV10-3 and TRBJ1-4; no clear D. The receptor comes from a human donor who donated a stem cell graft to a child with acute lymphoblastic leukemia. CDR3 sequence: CAPKDPRVTNEKLFF. The CDR3 nucleotides read TGTGCCCCCAAGGACCCAAGGGTAACTAATGAAAAACTGTTTTTT.